The 26 T cell receptor beta chains presented below share a single source sample, sequenced in a study of CD8 T cells in ankylosing spondylitis. TCRdb used MiXCR to reprocess the 5' RACE reads, holding one entry per CDR3 protein. The repertoire holds around 340,000 distinct CDR3 sequences, with approximately 22% as singletons. Source material: blood, either unsorted or a sorted T cell fraction (not recorded which). The receptor set was obtained from a male donor with ankylosing spondylitis or in good health (not recorded which).

This clonotype was counted between two and nine times. This chain joins TRBV10-3 and TRBJ2-1; D gene ambiguous. The ends were cut back, 7 bases at V and 5 bases at J, with 18 bases in the middle. Germline assignment: CDR1 ENHRY and CDR2 SYGVKD. This CDR3 is built from 15 residues. This CDR3 reads CAINAKVVKDNEQFF. The CDR3 bases are TGTGCCATCAACGCCAAAGTGGTAAAAGACAATGAGCAGTTCTTC.

This clonotype was seen a handful of times. The chain couples TRBV10-3 to TRBJ2-2; D remains unclear. From germline, CDR1 is ENHRY and CDR2 SYGVKD. V lost 0 bases and J 0 bases, leaving 14 bases between the germline ends. The CDR3 loop spans 18 amino acids. Here the CDR3 DNA reads TGTGCCATCAGTGAGTCGAGGATTGACTCCCCGAACACCGGGGAGCTGTTTTTT. As protein: CAISESRIDSPNTGELFF.

The chain has TRBV7-2 and TRBJ2-7; D gene uncertain. The germline gives CDR1 SGHTA, CDR2 FQGNSA. V lost 4 bases, J lost 2 bases, and 15 bases lay in between. The CDR3 sequence is 15 residues long. The CDR3 region is CASSSSRNTAYEQYF. The CDR3 DNA reads as TGTGCCAGCAGCTCCTCCCGGAATACGGCCTACGAGCAGTACTTC.

The genes are TRBV7-9 and TRBJ2-7; D is possibly TRBD1 or TRBD2 (6 bases each). The V end was cut by 5 bases, the J end by 7 bases, with 15 bases between. In germline, CDR1 is SEHNR, CDR2 FQNEAQ (reference sequence). The CDR3 loop spans 13 amino acids. The CDR3 bases are TGTGCCAGCAGCCCCTCGGGGGCGTGGGAGCAGTACTTC. The encoded protein is CASSPSGAWEQYF.

This clonotype was found a few times. The genes are TRBV10-3 and TRBJ2-1; D possibly corresponds to TRBD2 (5 bases). V was shortened by 2 bases and J by 0 bases, with 20 bases between the two germline ends. The germline V gene has CDR1 ENHRY and CDR2 SYGVKD. The CDR3 consists of 19 residues. CDR3 loop: CAISEGRLDSQSSYNEQFF. CDR3 bases: TGTGCCATCAGTGAGGGGCGCCTGGACTCCCAAAGCTCCTACAATGAGCAGTTCTTC.

The chain couples TRBV11-2 to TRBJ2-5; perhaps TRBD1 as D (6 bases). CDR3 length equals 14 residues. The V gene lost 2 bases and the J gene lost 5 bases, with 12 bases spanning the gap. Germline loops: CDR1 SGHAT, CDR2 FQNNGV. In DNA, the CDR3 is TGTGCCAGCAGCTTAAGGACAGTAGGGGAGACCCAGTACTTC. It encodes CASSLRTVGETQYF.

This CDR3 reads CASSPPGGAEQFF. The CDR3 nucleotides are TGTGCCAGCAGCCCCCCGGGGGGGGCTGAGCAGTTCTTC. This chain uses TRBV7-9 with TRBJ2-1, with 8 bases identical to TRBD2. Germline V gene data show CDR1 as SEHNR and CDR2 as FQNEAQ (reference sequence). There are 13 residues in the CDR3. J lost 9 bases, V lost 5 bases, and 6 bases had no gene match.

This clonotype came up a few times. V is TRBV7-9 and J is TRBJ1-1; a weak D match, TRBD1 (6 bases). V was pared by 2 bases and J by 2 bases, with 12 bases between. CDR3 size: 15 residues. From germline, CDR1 is SEHNR and CDR2 FQNEAQ (reference sequence). The CDR3 nucleotides read TGTGCCAGCAGCTTACGGGGACATAGTAACACTGAAGCTTTCTTT. This translates into CASSLRGHSNTEAFF. Using reference TRBV7-9 and TRBJ1-1 for the parts outside the CDR3, the full variable domain is DTGVSQNPRHKITKRGQNVTFRCDPISEHNRLYWYRQTLGQGPEFLTYFQNEAQLEKSRLLSDRFSAERPKGSFSTLEIQRTEQGDSAMYLCASSLRGHSNTEAFFGQGTRLTVV.

This clonotype was seen more than once but under ten times. The chain combines TRBV12-3 or TRBV12-4 with TRBJ1-1; maybe TRBD1 (6 bases). The V and J ends lost 2 bases and 6 bases respectively, with 16 bases between them. The CDR3 runs 15 residues. CDR3 coding DNA: TGTGCCAGCAGTTTATGGGGGGGGCTTGGGTCTGAAGCTTTCTTT. Translated: CASSLWGGLGSEAFF.

The J gene is TRBJ2-5, the V gene TRBV6-1; TRBD2 agrees at 9 bases. The CDR3 is made up of 14 amino acids. V lost 8 bases and J lost 3; bases outside the gene matches: 7. CDR1 is MNHNS and CDR2 is SASEGT in the germline V gene. DNA for the CDR3: TGTGCCAGCCTACCGCGGACTAGCGAAGAGACCCAGTACTTC. Residues: CASLPRTSEETQYF.

This clonotype was seen a handful of times. This chain uses TRBV29-1 with TRBJ2-1, with D perhaps TRBD2 (5 bases). The germline V and J ends were trimmed by 4 bases and 7 bases, with 11 bases remaining between them. The CDR3 totals 12 residues. The germline gives CDR1 SQVTM, CDR2 ANQGSEA. The CDR3 region has the DNA TGCAGCGTTGCCCTGGGAGTGAATGAGCAGTTCTTC. Amino acid sequence: CSVALGVNEQFF.

The chain carries TRBV10-3 and TRBJ2-2, with 11 bases that match TRBD1. The V gene's germline CDR1 is ENHRY and CDR2 SYGVKD. The length of the CDR3 is 16 residues. Trimming removed 2 bases from V and 5 bases from J; junction bases left unmatched: 4. The CDR3 DNA reads TGTGCCATCAGTGAGCAAGGGACAGGGGGTACCGGGGAGCTGTTTTTT. This gives the protein CAISEQGTGGTGELFF.

There are a few counts of this clonotype. The junction and the germline gene differ at one end; a read error may be behind it. The chain is built from TRBV4-2 and TRBJ2-7; TRBD1 matches 8 bases. The CDR3 loop spans 13 amino acids. The germline gives CDR1 LGHNA, CDR2 YNFKEQ. The CDR3 region is CASTQQGDYEQYF. The CDR3 bases are TGTGCCAGCACCCAACAGGGGGATTACGAGCAGTACTTC.

This chain links TRBV28 with TRBJ2-5; tentative D call: TRBD1 (6 bases). Per germline, CDR1 MDHEN and CDR2 SYDVKM. The V end lost 6 bases, the J end lost 2 bases, and 16 bases lay between the germline ends. The CDR3 runs to 15 residues. The CDR3 protein is CASSQDRFLQETQYF. The CDR3 region has the DNA TGTGCCAGCAGCCAAGACAGGTTCCTACAAGAGACCCAGTACTTC.

V and J are TRBV10-3 and TRBJ2-7, with unresolved D. V was pared by 0 bases and J by 1 base, with 13 bases between. The length of the CDR3 is 16 residues. Germline CDR1 reads ENHRY; CDR2 reads SYGVKD. For the CDR3, the DNA is TGTGCCATCAGTGAGTCGGTGGTTGACCAATCCTACGAGCAGTACTTC. It yields the protein CAISESVVDQSYEQYF.

This chain links TRBV6-5 with TRBJ2-7, with 11 nucleotides matching TRBD2. Germline V gene data show CDR1 as MNHEY and CDR2 as SVGAGI. The CDR3 runs to 16 residues. The ends lost 2 bases at V and 7 bases at J; junction bases unmatched: 10. The CDR3 bases are TGTGCCAGCAGTTACGATGTGACTAGCGGGGCGGGGGAGCAGTACTTC. It is translated as CASSYDVTSGAGEQYF.

In this sample, this clonotype turned up a few times. The V and J genes are TRBV6-5 and TRBJ2-2; D is undetermined. The V end was cut by 3 bases, the J end by 6 bases, with 11 bases between. This CDR3 spans 14 amino acids. Germline assignment: CDR1 MNHEY and CDR2 SVGAGI. For the CDR3, the DNA is TGTGCCAGCAGTTATGTTCCGACCTCCGGGGAGCTGTTTTTT. Translating gives CASSYVPTSGELFF.

The chain couples TRBV7-9 to TRBJ2-1, with 9 positions matching TRBD1. CDR3 length: 14 residues. Trimming removed 8 bases from V and 3 bases from J; junction bases left unmatched: 5. CDR1 SEHNR and CDR2 FQNEAQ come from the germline V gene (reference sequence). The CDR3 protein is CASGGTGIYNEQFF. The DNA of the CDR3 is TGTGCCAGCGGAGGGACAGGGATCTACAATGAGCAGTTCTTC.

This clonotype was detected a few times. The V gene is TRBV6-1, the J gene TRBJ2-3, with a tentative D call TRBD2 (6 bases). This CDR3 has 19 amino acids. The V end was cut by 5 bases, the J end by 1 base, with 25 bases between. CDR1 MNHNS and CDR2 SASEGT come from the germline V gene. The CDR3 bases are TGTGCCAGCAGTCTAAAAAAACACCTCCGGGACTTAGGCACAGATACGCAGTATTTT. Encoded protein: CASSLKKHLRDLGTDTQYF.

This clonotype was counted only a few times. The chain couples TRBV4-1 to TRBJ2-6; D possibly corresponds to TRBD2 (6 bases). The CDR3 covers 18 residues. The germline gives CDR1 MGHRA, CDR2 YSYEKL. V was cut by 3 bases and J by 0 bases, with 15 bases left in between. The CDR3 DNA sequence: TGCGCCAGCAGCCATGAACCGGGACTCCCCTCTGGGGCCAACGTCCTGACTTTC. This encodes CASSHEPGLPSGANVLTF.

This clonotype was counted only a few times. The chain links TRBV12-3 or TRBV12-4 to TRBJ2-4, with TRBD2 as a possible D gene (5 bases). Trimming left V 5 bases short and J 5 bases short, with 13 bases between. The CDR3 consists of 14 residues. The CDR3 loop is CASSPAGDQNIQYF. For the CDR3, the DNA is TGTGCCAGCAGTCCGGCGGGCGATCAAAACATTCAGTACTTC.

This chain uses TRBV12-3 or TRBV12-4 with TRBJ2-5, with 9 bases fitting TRBD2. V shed 5 bases and J 6 bases; nucleotides not matched to a gene: 13. The CDR3 contains 16 residues. The CDR3 region is CASSTPEGSGGQTQYF. DNA for the CDR3: TGTGCCAGCAGTACCCCGGAAGGTAGCGGGGGCCAGACCCAGTACTTC.

This chain connects TRBV11-2 to TRBJ2-3, with 8 bases aligning to TRBD2. The trim removed 1 base at V and 4 bases at J, leaving 13 bases unmatched. Germline values: CDR1 SGHAT, CDR2 FQNNGV. This CDR3 region has 18 residues. The CDR3 DNA reads as TGTGCCAGCAGCTTAGTGGTCTGGCGGGGGGCCCCTCCAGATACGCAGTATTTT. It yields the protein CASSLVVWRGAPPDTQYF.

This clonotype has just a few counts. CDR3 DNA: TGCAGCGTCGGAACTAGCGGGGAATGGAATGAGCAGTTCTTC. Translated: CSVGTSGEWNEQFF. The chain links TRBV29-1 to TRBJ2-1; 10 bases fit TRBD2. V was clipped by 6 bases and J by 7 bases; unmatched bases: 9. CDR1 SQVTM and CDR2 ANQGSEA come from the germline V gene. The CDR3 runs to 14 residues.

This clonotype was detected only a few times. The chain couples TRBV3-1 to TRBJ2-7; tentatively, D is TRBD1 (5 bases). Germline lookup yields CDR1 LGHDT and CDR2 YNNKEL (reference sequence). The CDR3 is 14 residues long. The ends were cut back, 0 bases at V and 6 bases at J, with 12 bases in the middle. The CDR3 coding sequence is TGTGCCAGCAGCCAAGATCTATCAGGGTTCGAGCAGTACTTC. Amino acid sequence: CASSQDLSGFEQYF.

The chain recombines TRBV28 with TRBJ2-7; D is undetermined. The V end lost 7 bases, the J end lost 3 bases, and 16 bases lay between the germline ends. The length of the CDR3 is 14 residues. Germline lookup yields CDR1 MDHEN and CDR2 SYDVKM. The CDR3 bases are TGTGCCAGCAATCGGGTCAGCCTGCGCTACGAGCAGTACTTC. The encoded protein is CASNRVSLRYEQYF.